This T cell receptor beta chain was captured by sequencing in a study of T cell repertoires in cytomegalovirus infection. General study results and limits: Cumulative public TCR beta family frequency identified carriers of CMV plus the relevant HLA.

About this clonotype itself: Its antigen is still unknown.

TCRdb independently ran MiXCR on the reads; one entry per CDR3 protein. The sample has approximately 1,000,000 distinct CDR3 sequences; about 33% are singletons. The sequence was obtained from a human donor in good health (CMV status not recorded). Some clones in this sample may be carry-over from other donors' samples. The input for sequencing was cultured CD8+ T cells from PBMCs, taken from culture after CMV antigen stimulation.

Written as DNA, the CDR3 is TGTGCCAGCAGACAGAAGGTCAACTATGGCTACACCTTC. Protein: CASRQKVNYGYTF. V and J are TRBV7-9 and TRBJ1-2; D remains unclear. The V and J ends lost 6 bases and 2 bases respectively, with 10 bases between them. The length of the CDR3 is 13 residues. Germline CDR1 and CDR2: SEHNR and FQNEAQ (reference sequence).